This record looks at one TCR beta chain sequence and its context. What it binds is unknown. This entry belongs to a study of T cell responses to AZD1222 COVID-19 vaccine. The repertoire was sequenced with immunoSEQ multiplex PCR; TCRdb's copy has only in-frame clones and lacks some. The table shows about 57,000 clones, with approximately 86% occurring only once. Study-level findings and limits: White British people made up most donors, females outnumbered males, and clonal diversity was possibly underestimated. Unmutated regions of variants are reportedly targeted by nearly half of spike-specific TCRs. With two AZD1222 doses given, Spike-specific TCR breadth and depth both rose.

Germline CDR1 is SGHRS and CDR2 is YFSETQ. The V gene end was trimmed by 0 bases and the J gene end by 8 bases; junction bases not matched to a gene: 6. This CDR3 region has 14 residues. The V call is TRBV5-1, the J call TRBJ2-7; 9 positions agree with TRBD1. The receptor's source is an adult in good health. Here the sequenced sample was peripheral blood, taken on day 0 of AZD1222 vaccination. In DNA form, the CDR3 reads TGCGCCAGCAGCTTGGCCGGGGGACAGGGACAGCAGTACTTC. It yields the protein CASSLAGGQGQQYF.